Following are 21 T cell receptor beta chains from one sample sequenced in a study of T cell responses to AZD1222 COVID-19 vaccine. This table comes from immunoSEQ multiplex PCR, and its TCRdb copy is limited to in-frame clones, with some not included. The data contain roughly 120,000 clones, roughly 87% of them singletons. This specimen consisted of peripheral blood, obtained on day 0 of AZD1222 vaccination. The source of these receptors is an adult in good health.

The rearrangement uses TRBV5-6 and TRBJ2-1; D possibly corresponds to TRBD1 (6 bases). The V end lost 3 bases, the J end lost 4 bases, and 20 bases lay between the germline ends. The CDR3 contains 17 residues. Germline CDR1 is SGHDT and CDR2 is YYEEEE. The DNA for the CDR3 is TGTGCCAGCAGCTCGGCAAGTACGCAGGGGATATACAATGAGCAGTTCTTC. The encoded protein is CASSSASTQGIYNEQFF.

For the CDR3, the DNA is TGTGCCAGCAGTTACTCTCCCCGGAGCCCTAATGAGCAGTTCTTC. Its protein is CASSYSPRSPNEQFF. The gene calls are TRBV6-5 and TRBJ2-1; no clear D gene. Germline-derived CDR1 and CDR2 are MNHEY and SVGAGI. This CDR3 has 15 amino acids. Deletions cut 0 bases from V and 7 bases from J, with 13 bases between.

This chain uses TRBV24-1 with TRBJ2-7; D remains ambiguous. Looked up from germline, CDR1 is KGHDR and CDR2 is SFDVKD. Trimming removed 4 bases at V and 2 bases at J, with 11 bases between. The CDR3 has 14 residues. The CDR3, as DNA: TGTGCCACCAGTGAGGCTCGAGTCCCCTACGAGCAGTACTTC. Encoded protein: CATSEARVPYEQYF.

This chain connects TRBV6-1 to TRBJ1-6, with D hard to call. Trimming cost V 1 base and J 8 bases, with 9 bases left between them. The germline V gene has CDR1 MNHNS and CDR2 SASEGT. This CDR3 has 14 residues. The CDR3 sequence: CASSEVRSHSPLHF. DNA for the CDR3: TGTGCCAGCAGTGAAGTCAGGTCCCATTCACCCCTCCACTTT.

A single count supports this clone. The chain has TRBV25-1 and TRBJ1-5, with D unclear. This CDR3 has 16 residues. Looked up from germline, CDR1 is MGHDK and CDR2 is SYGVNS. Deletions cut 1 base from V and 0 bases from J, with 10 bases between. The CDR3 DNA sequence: TGTGCCAGCAGTGAATTTGGGTCGACTAGCAATCAGCCCCAGCATTTT. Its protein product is CASSEFGSTSNQPQHF. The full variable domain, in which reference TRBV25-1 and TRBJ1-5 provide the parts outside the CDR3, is EADIYQTPRYLVIGTGKKITLECSQTMGHDKMYWYQQDPGMELHLIHYSYGVNSTEKGDLSSESTVSRIRTEHFPLTLESARPSHTSQYLCASSEFGSTSNQPQHFGDGTRLSIL.

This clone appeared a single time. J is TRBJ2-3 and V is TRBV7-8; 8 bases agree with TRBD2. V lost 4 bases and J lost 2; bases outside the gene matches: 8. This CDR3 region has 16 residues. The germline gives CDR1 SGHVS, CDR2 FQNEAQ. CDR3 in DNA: TGTGCCAGCAGCTCATTAGCGGGAAGGCCCACAGATACGCAGTATTTT. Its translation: CASSSLAGRPTDTQYF.

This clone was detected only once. The CDR3 DNA reads as TGTGCCAGCTCTCGGACAGGCGGGTATGGCTACACCTTC. Its translation is CASSRTGGYGYTF. The chain joins TRBV7-2 to TRBJ1-2; 7 bases are shared with TRBD1. This CDR3 is built from 13 residues. Germline CDR1 is SGHTA and CDR2 is FQGNSA. Trimming at V came to 8 bases and at J to 5 bases, leaving 8 bases not matched to a gene.

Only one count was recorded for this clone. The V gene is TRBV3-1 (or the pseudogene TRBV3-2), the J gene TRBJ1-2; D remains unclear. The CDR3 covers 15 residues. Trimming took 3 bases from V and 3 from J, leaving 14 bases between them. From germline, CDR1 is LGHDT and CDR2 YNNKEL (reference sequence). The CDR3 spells CASSQSGRPYYGYTF. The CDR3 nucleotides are TGTGCCAGCAGCCAGTCGGGGAGGCCCTACTATGGCTACACCTTC.

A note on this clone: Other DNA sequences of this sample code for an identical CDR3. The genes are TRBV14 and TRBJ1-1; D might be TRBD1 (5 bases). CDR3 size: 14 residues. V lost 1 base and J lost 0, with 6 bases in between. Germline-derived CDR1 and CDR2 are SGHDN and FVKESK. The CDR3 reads CASSQAGMNTEAFF. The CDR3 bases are TGTGCCAGCAGCCAAGCAGGGATGAACACTGAAGCTTTCTTT.

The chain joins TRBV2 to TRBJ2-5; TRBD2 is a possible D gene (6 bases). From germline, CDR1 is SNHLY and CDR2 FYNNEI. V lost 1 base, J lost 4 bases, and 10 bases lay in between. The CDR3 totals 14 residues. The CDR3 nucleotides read TGTGCCAGCAGTGAAGATGGAGGGCTAGAGACCCAGTACTTC. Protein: CASSEDGGLETQYF.

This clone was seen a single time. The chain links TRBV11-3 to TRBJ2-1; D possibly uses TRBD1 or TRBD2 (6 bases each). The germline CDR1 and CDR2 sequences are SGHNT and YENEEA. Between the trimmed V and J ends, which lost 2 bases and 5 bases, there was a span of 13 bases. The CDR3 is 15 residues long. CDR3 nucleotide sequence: TGTGCCAGCAGCTTACGAGCCCGGGGGCACAATGAGCAGTTCTTC. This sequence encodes CASSLRARGHNEQFF.

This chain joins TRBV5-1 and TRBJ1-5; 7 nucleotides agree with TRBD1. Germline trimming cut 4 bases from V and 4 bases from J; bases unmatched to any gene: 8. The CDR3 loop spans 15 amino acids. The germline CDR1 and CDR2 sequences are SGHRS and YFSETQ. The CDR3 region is CASSPGGTANQPQHF. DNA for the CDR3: TGCGCCAGCAGCCCGGGAGGGACAGCAAATCAGCCCCAGCATTTT.

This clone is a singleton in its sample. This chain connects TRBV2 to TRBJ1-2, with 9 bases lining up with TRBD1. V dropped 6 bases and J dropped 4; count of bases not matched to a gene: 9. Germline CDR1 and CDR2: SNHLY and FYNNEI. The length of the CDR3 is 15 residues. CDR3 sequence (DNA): TGTGCCAGCAGAGATTCCGGGACAGGGCCCTATGGCTACACCTTC. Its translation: CASRDSGTGPYGYTF.

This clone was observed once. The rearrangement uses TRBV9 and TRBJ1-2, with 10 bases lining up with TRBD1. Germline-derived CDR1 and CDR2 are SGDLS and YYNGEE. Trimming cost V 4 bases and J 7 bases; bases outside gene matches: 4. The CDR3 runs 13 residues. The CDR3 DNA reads TGTGCCAGCAGCCGGGGACAGGGGATTGGCTACACCTTC. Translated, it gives CASSRGQGIGYTF.

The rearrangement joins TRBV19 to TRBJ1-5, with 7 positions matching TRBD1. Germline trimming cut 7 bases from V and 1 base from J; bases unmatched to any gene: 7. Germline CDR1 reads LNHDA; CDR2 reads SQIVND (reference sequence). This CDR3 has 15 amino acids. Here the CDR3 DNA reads TGTGCCAGTACCCTTCGACAGGGCAGCAATCAGCCCCAGCATTTT. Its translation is CASTLRQGSNQPQHF.

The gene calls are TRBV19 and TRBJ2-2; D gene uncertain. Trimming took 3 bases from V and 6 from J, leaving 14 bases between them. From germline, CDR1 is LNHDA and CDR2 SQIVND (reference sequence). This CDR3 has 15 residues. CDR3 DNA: TGTGCCAGTAGTATTCCTTGGGGTTCCGCCGGGGAGCTGTTTTTT. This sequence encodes CASSIPWGSAGELFF.

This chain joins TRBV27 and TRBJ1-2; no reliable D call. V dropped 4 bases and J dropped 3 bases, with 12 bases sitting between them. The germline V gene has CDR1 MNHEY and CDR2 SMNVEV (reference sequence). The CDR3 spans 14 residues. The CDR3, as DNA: TGTGCCAGCAGTTCTTCTCGGGAGTACTATGGCTACACCTTC. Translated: CASSSSREYYGYTF.

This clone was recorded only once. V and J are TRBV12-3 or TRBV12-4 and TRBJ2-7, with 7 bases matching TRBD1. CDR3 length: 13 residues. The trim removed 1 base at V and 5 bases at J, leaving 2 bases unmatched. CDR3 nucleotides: TGTGCCAGCAGTTTAGACAGGGGCCACGAGCAGTACTTC. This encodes CASSLDRGHEQYF.

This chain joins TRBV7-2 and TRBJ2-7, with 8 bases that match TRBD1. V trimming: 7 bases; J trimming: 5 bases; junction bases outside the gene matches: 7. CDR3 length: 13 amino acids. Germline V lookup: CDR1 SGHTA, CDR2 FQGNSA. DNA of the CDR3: TGTGCCAGCAACGGACAGGGTAGGGACGAGCAGTACTTC. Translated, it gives CASNGQGRDEQYF.

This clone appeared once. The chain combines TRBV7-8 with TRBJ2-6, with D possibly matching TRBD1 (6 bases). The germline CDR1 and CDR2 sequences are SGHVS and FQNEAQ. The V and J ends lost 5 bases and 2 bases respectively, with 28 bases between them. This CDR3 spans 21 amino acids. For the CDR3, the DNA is TGTGCCAGCAGCCCCATACCTTTAACAGGGAACATCGTGGCTGGGGCCAACGTCCTGACTTTC. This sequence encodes CASSPIPLTGNIVAGANVLTF.

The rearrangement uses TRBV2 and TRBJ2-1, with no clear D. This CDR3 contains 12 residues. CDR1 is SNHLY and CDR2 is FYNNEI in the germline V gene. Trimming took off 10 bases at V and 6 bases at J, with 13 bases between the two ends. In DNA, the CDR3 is TGTGCCACCCAGGTATTTGGCAATGAGCAGTTCTTC. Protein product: CATQVFGNEQFF.